A single sample gave rise to the 29 T cell receptor beta chains below, sequenced in a study of graft-versus-host responses after intestinal transplantation. Using immunoSEQ multiplex PCR, the repertoire was profiled, and TCRdb retains in-frame clones only, with some absent. The sample includes over 45,000 clones, 90% to 95% of them seen just once. The source material was PBMCs, sampled 750 to 800 days after a first intestinal transplant, on the day of a second. The receptors were sampled from a human patient who received an intestinal transplant, so some T cells may come from the graft donor.

This chain links TRBV15 with TRBJ2-5; possible D gene TRBD2, 7 bases. V shed 0 bases and J shed 1 base, with 9 bases lying between them. Germline V gene lookup returns CDR1 LNHNV and CDR2 YYDKDF (reference sequence). CDR3 length: 15 amino acids. CDR3 DNA sequence: TGTGCCACCAGCAGAGATAGGGGGGGCCAAGAGACCCAGTACTTC. It specifies CATSRDRGGQETQYF. The whole variable domain, remainder taken from reference TRBV15 and TRBJ2-5, is DAMVIQNPRYQVTQFGKPVTLSCSQTLNHNVMYWYQQKSSQAPKLLFHYYDKDFNNEADTPDNFQSRRPNTSFCFLDIRSPGLGDTAMYLCATSRDRGGQETQYFGPGTRLLVL.

This chain uses TRBV6-1 with TRBJ1-5; maybe TRBD1 (5 bases). Germline-derived CDR1 and CDR2 are MNHNS and SASEGT. The CDR3 spans 13 residues. V gave up 6 bases and J gave up 7 bases, with 13 bases separating them. In DNA, the CDR3 is TGTGCCAGCAGGGAGACATGGGGCCAGCCCCAGCATTTT. This encodes CASRETWGQPQHF.

This chain joins TRBV7-9 and TRBJ2-5; 7 positions agree with TRBD1. The J call is in doubt because the DNA end fits TRBJ2-7 better. The CDR3 contains 18 residues. Germline assignment: CDR1 SEHNR and CDR2 FQNEAQ (reference sequence). CDR3 coding DNA: TGTGCCAGCAGCTCCCCAAAACCGCCCGGGACAGCCGATTACGAGCAGTACTTC. Translating it yields CASSSPKPPGTADYEQYF.

The chain combines TRBV7-9 with TRBJ2-3; 9 bases are shared with TRBD1. This CDR3 region has 13 residues. CDR1 SEHNR and CDR2 FQNEAQ come from the germline V gene (reference sequence). The junction had 5 bases not matched to a gene; V was cut back by 4 bases and J by 9 bases. DNA for the CDR3: TGTGCCAGCAGCTCCACAGGGGGCAGGACGCAGTATTTT. It is translated as CASSSTGGRTQYF. The full variable domain, rest sourced from reference TRBV7-9 and TRBJ2-3, is DTGVSQNPRHKITKRGQNVTFRCDPISEHNRLYWYRQTLGQGPEFLTYFQNEAQLEKSRLLSDRFSAERPKGSFSTLEIQRTEQGDSAMYLCASSSTGGRTQYFGPGTRLTVL.

The CDR3 sequence is CASTVGGWTYEQYF. Here the CDR3 DNA reads TGTGCCAGCACAGTGGGGGGCTGGACCTACGAGCAGTACTTC. This sequence joins TRBV28 and TRBJ2-7, with D possibly being TRBD1 or TRBD2 (6 bases each). The germline CDR1 and CDR2 sequences are MDHEN and SYDVKM. CDR3 size: 14 residues. Trimming took 7 bases from V and 2 from J, leaving 15 bases between them.

The J gene is TRBJ2-5, the V gene TRBV7-9, with D uncertain. Germline CDR1 SEHNR, CDR2 FQNEAQ (reference sequence). Between the trimmed V and J ends, which lost 0 bases and 4 bases, there was a span of 0 bases. This CDR3 is built from 11 residues. Here the CDR3 reads CASSLAETQYF. CDR3 bases: TGTGCCAGCAGCTTAGCAGAGACCCAGTACTTC.

The V and J genes are TRBV30 and TRBJ2-1, with TRBD2 matching 15 bases. Trimming cost V 5 bases and J 7 bases; bases outside gene matches: 3. The CDR3 covers 14 residues. Germline V CDR1 and CDR2: GTSNPN, SVGIG (reference sequence). CDR3 sequence (DNA): TGTGCCTGGCAAGGACTAGCGGGAGGGAATGAGCAGTTCTTC. It is translated as CAWQGLAGGNEQFF.

V usage is TRBV28 and J usage is TRBJ1-2; 7 bases align to TRBD1. This CDR3 region has 16 residues. Germline V gene sequence: CDR1 MDHEN, CDR2 SYDVKM. Trimming removed 8 bases from V and 4 bases from J; junction bases left unmatched: 16. DNA for the CDR3: TGTGCCAGCCGTCTGGTTGTGAATGACAGGGCCTATGGCTACACCTTC. It is translated as CASRLVVNDRAYGYTF.

The chain combines TRBV27 with TRBJ2-5, with TRBD2 matching 10 bases. The J call may be incorrect, as the DNA end agrees better with TRBJ2-7. CDR1 is MNHEY and CDR2 is SMNVEV in the germline V gene (reference sequence). The CDR3 runs to 15 residues. The CDR3 DNA sequence: TGTGCCAGCAGCCTAGCGGGAGCTAGCTCCTACGAGCAGTACTTC. It translates to CASSLAGASSYEQYF.

This sequence joins TRBV5-1 and TRBJ1-1; D may be TRBD1 (5 bases). V lost 1 base and J lost 0, with 10 bases in between. Germline loops: CDR1 SGHRS, CDR2 YFSETQ. This CDR3 has 15 residues. The CDR3 bases are TGCGCCAGCAGCTTGTCGACAGCTATGAACACTGAAGCTTTCTTT. Its protein product is CASSLSTAMNTEAFF.

V is TRBV12-5 and J is TRBJ2-1, with 7 bases fitting TRBD1. The J segment lost 3 bases and the V segment lost 3 bases, leaving 11 bases of the junction unmatched. Germline V gene sequence: CDR1 LGHNT, CDR2 FRNRAP. The CDR3 sequence is 17 residues long. DNA for the CDR3: TGTGCTAGTGGTTTCATGCTAGCCGGGACAGACTACAATGAGCAGTTCTTC. Its translation is CASGFMLAGTDYNEQFF.

The chain links TRBV5-4 to TRBJ2-3; 7 bases fit TRBD2. The CDR3 sequence is 14 residues long. Per germline, CDR1 SGHNT and CDR2 YYREEE (reference sequence). J was trimmed by 4 bases and V by 7 bases; bases with no gene match: 9. CDR3 nucleotides: TGTGCCAGCGGTGTAGAGGGAGGGGCAGATACGCAGTATTTT. It specifies CASGVEGGADTQYF.

The gene calls are TRBV4-2 and TRBJ2-5; tentatively, D is TRBD2 (5 bases). V lost 1 base, J lost 5 bases, and 11 bases lay in between. The V gene's germline CDR1 is LGHNA and CDR2 YNFKEQ. The CDR3 runs to 14 residues. The CDR3 loop reads CASSQASSRETQYF. The CDR3 nucleotides are TGTGCCAGCAGCCAAGCCTCTAGCAGGGAGACCCAGTACTTC.

The chain links TRBV10-1 to TRBJ2-3; 7 nucleotides agree with TRBD2. V was pared by 4 bases and J by 2 bases, with 9 bases of the junction left unmatched. CDR1 WNHNN and CDR2 SYGVQD come from the germline V gene (reference sequence). This CDR3 is 16 amino acids long. Written as DNA, the CDR3 is TGCGCCAGCAGTGGAAGAGGCGGGAGTGACACAGATACGCAGTATTTT. Translation: CASSGRGGSDTDTQYF.

V is TRBV19 and J is TRBJ1-6; no clear D. This CDR3 has 16 amino acids. V shed 1 base and J shed 5 bases, with 12 bases lying between them. CDR1 is LNHDA, CDR2 SQIVND, per germline (reference sequence). CDR3 sequence reads: CASSIGVRLDNSPLHF. CDR3 bases: TGTGCCAGTAGTATAGGTGTCAGACTGGATAATTCACCCCTCCACTTT. The entire variable domain, with the rest obtained from reference TRBV19 and TRBJ1-6, is as follows: DGGITQSPKYLFRKEGQNVTLSCEQNLNHDAMYWYRQDPGQGLRLIYYSQIVNDFQKGDIAEGYSVSREKKESFPLTVTSAQKNPTAFYLCASSIGVRLDNSPLHFGNGTRLTVT.

The rearrangement links TRBV30 to TRBJ1-2; D may be TRBD1 (6 bases). CDR1 and CDR2 from the germline V gene are GTSNPN and SVGIG (reference sequence). The CDR3 contains 14 residues. Trimming removed 0 bases from V and 2 bases from J, with 10 bases in between. The CDR3 loop reads CAWSVTGRNYGYTF. The CDR3 nucleotides read TGTGCCTGGAGTGTAACAGGGCGGAACTATGGCTACACCTTC.

This clone occurred a few times. This chain joins TRBV6-6 and TRBJ2-3; 8 positions agree with TRBD2. The ends lost 8 bases at V and 2 bases at J; junction bases unmatched: 6. Germline assignment: CDR1 MNHNY and CDR2 SVGAGI (reference sequence). This CDR3 is 14 amino acids long. The CDR3 coding sequence is TGTGCCAGCTCTGGCGGGAGGCCCACAGATACGCAGTATTTT. Translating gives CASSGGRPTDTQYF.

The chain employs TRBV9 and TRBJ2-7; D is unclear. Trimming stripped 4 bases from V and 2 bases from J, with 13 bases between. Germline lookup yields CDR1 SGDLS and CDR2 YYNGEE. The CDR3 totals 14 residues. As DNA, the CDR3 is TGTGCCAGCAGCTCCCTTGCGAGAACCTACGAGCAGTACTTC. Translated, it gives CASSSLARTYEQYF.

The rearrangement joins TRBV2 to TRBJ1-4, with a tentative D call TRBD1 (6 bases). The CDR3 sequence is 13 residues long. CDR1 and CDR2 from the germline V gene are SNHLY and FYNNEI. Trimming removed 6 bases at V and 7 bases at J, with 12 bases between. The CDR3 bases are TGTGCCAGCAGGGGAGGGGGAAGTGAAAAACTGTTTTTT. Translating it yields CASRGGGSEKLFF. Looking up the rest from reference TRBV2 and TRBJ1-4 gives the full variable domain: EPEVTQTPSHQVTQMGQEVILRCVPISNHLYFYWYRQILGQKVEFLVSFYNNEISEKSEIFDDQFSVERPDGSNFTLKIRSTKLEDSAMYFCASRGGGSEKLFFGSGTQLSVL.

This sequence joins TRBV7-9 and TRBJ2-1; 11 nucleotides align to TRBD2. The CDR3 length is 15 residues. Germline V gene data show CDR1 as SEHNR and CDR2 as FQNEAQ (reference sequence). Trimming cost V 3 bases and J 8 bases; bases outside gene matches: 6. CDR3 in amino acids: CASSFGTSGRDEQFF. For the CDR3, the DNA is TGTGCCAGCAGCTTCGGGACTAGCGGTCGGGATGAGCAGTTCTTC.

This CDR3 reads CASSLWASGPNEQFF. The CDR3, as DNA: TGTGCCAGCAGCTTATGGGCCAGCGGCCCCAATGAGCAGTTCTTC. The rearrangement joins TRBV7-6 to TRBJ2-1; D perhaps matches TRBD2 (5 bases). This CDR3 is 15 amino acids long. V was shortened by 2 bases and J by 6 bases, with 14 bases between the two germline ends. Germline-derived CDR1 and CDR2 are SGHVS and FNYEAQ.

The chain joins TRBV7-8 to TRBJ2-1; 8 bases are shared with TRBD1. Unmatched junction bases numbered 4, after V lost 3 bases and J lost 6 bases. The CDR3 sequence is 14 residues long. CDR1 is SGHVS and CDR2 is FQNEAQ in the germline V gene. CDR3 loop: CASSFGQGFNEQFF. CDR3 nucleotide sequence: TGTGCCAGCAGCTTCGGACAGGGCTTCAATGAGCAGTTCTTC.

In the case of this clone: This sample also contains other DNA sequences that code for the same CDR3. The chain uses TRBV7-6 and TRBJ2-5; D gene uncertain. Trimming cost V 1 base and J 2 bases, with 14 bases left between them. This CDR3 region has 16 residues. CDR1 is SGHVS and CDR2 is FNYEAQ in the germline V gene. CDR3 sequence: CASSLGSWGRQETQYF. CDR3 coding DNA: TGTGCCAGCAGCTTAGGTTCTTGGGGTCGACAAGAGACCCAGTACTTC.

CDR3 sequence reads: CASSPWAGVDTGELFF. The CDR3 bases are TGTGCCAGCAGCCCCTGGGCGGGAGTGGACACCGGGGAGCTGTTTTTT. The rearrangement links TRBV11-2 to TRBJ2-2, with 7 bases that match TRBD2. Losses at the gene ends were 5 bases for V and 3 bases for J; bases not matched to a gene: 9. CDR3 length: 16 amino acids. Germline CDR1 SGHAT, CDR2 FQNNGV.

V is TRBV19 and J is TRBJ2-1; D remains ambiguous. The V end lost 6 bases, the J end lost 7 bases, and 13 bases lay between the germline ends. The germline V gene encodes CDR1 LNHDA and CDR2 SQIVND (reference sequence). The CDR3 loop spans 13 amino acids. This CDR3 reads CASSTQTRNEQFF. In nucleotides, the CDR3 is TGTGCCAGTAGCACTCAGACCAGGAATGAGCAGTTCTTC.

CDR3: CASSVDEGRNTEAFF. The CDR3 DNA reads as TGTGCCAGCAGCGTAGATGAGGGTAGAAACACTGAAGCTTTCTTT. This chain joins TRBV9 and TRBJ1-1; D is unclear. The V gene's germline CDR1 is SGDLS and CDR2 YYNGEE. V dropped 0 bases and J dropped 2 bases, with 11 bases sitting between them. CDR3 length: 15 residues.

The J gene is TRBJ1-5, the V gene TRBV30; the match to TRBD1 covers 7 bases. Unmatched junction bases numbered 5, after V lost 0 bases and J lost 3 bases. The CDR3 runs to 15 residues. The germline CDR1 and CDR2 sequences are GTSNPN and SVGIG (reference sequence). The CDR3 loop reads CAWSVHGTDNQPQHF. As DNA, the CDR3 is TGTGCCTGGAGTGTCCACGGGACAGACAATCAGCCCCAGCATTTT.

The V gene is TRBV29-1, the J gene TRBJ2-2, with D unclear. The CDR3 runs 12 residues. V dropped 3 bases and J dropped 6 bases, with 8 bases sitting between them. Germline V lookup: CDR1 SQVTM, CDR2 ANQGSEA. CDR3 sequence (DNA): TGCAGCGTTGAGGTGTGGGCCGGGGAGCTGTTTTTT. Translating gives CSVEVWAGELFF.

The chain recombines TRBV19 with TRBJ2-1, with 8 bases identical to TRBD1. The CDR3 loop spans 15 amino acids. The J segment lost 8 bases and the V segment lost 1 base, leaving 7 bases of the junction unmatched. CDR1 and CDR2 (germline): LNHDA, SQIVND (reference sequence). The CDR3 sequence: CASSIGQGAIDEQFF. The CDR3 DNA follows: TGTGCCAGTAGTATAGGGCAGGGGGCGATCGATGAGCAGTTCTTC.